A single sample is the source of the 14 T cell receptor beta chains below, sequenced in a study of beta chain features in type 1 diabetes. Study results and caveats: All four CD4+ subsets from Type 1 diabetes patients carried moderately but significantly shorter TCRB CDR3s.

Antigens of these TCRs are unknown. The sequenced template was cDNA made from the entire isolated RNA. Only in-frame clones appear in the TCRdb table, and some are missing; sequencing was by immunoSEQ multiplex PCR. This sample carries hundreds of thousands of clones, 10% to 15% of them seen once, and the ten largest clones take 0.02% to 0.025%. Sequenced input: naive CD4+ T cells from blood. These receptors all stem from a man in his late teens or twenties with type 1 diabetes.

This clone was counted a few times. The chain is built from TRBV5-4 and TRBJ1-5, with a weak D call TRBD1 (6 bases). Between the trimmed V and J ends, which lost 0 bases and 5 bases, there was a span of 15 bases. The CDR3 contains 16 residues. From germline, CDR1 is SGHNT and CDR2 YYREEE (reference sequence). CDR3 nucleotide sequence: TGTGCCAGCAGCTTGGGGGGGGCAGGGCCCGATCAGCCCCAGCATTTT. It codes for CASSLGGAGPDQPQHF.

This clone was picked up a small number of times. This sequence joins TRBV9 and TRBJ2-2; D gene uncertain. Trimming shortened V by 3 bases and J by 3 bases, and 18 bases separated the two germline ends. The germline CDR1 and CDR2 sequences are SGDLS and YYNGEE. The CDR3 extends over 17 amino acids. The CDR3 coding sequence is TGTGCCAGCAGCGGGGCCGGGTCCCCTCCGGACACCGGGGAGCTGTTTTTT. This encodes CASSGAGSPPDTGELFF.

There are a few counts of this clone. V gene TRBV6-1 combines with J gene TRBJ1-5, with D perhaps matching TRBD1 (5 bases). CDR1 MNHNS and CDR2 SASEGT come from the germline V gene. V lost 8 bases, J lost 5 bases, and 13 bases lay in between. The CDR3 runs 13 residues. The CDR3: CASQGMGHQPQHF. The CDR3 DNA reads TGTGCCAGCCAAGGGATGGGGCATCAGCCCCAGCATTTT.

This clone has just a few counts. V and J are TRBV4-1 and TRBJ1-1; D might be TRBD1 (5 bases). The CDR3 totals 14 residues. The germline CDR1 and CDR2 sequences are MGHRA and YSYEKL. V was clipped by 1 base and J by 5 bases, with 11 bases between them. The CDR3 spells CASSQGQSGTEAFF. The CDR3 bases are TGCGCCAGCAGCCAAGGACAGTCGGGTACTGAAGCTTTCTTT.

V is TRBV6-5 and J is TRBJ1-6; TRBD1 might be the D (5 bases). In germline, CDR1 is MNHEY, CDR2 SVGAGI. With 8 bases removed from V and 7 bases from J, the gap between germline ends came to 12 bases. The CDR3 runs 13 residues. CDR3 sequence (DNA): TGTGCCAGCTTGGGAGGACAAAATTCACCCCTCCACTTT. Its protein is CASLGGQNSPLHF.

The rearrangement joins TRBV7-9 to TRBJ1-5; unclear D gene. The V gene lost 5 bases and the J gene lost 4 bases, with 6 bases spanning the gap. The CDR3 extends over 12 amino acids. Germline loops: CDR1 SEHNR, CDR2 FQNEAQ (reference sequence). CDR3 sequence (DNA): TGTGCCAGCAGCACAGAAAATCAGCCCCAGCATTTT. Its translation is CASSTENQPQHF.

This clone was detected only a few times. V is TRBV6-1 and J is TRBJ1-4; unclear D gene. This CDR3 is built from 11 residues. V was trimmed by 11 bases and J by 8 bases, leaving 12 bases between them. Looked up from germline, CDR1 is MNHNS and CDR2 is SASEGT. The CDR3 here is CASRVREKLFF. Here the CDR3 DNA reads TGTGCCTCGAGGGTACGGGAAAAACTGTTTTTT.

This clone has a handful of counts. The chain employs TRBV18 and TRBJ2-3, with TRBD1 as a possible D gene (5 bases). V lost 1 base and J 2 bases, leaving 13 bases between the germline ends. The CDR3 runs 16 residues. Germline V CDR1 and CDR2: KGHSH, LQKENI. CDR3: CASSPLSDSYTDTQYF. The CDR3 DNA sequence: TGTGCCAGCTCACCACTTTCAGACAGCTACACAGATACGCAGTATTTT.

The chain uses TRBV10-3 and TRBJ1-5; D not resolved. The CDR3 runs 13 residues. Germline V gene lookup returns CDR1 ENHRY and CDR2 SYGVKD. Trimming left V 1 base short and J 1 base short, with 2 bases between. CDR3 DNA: TGTGCCATCAGTGAGTACAGCAATCAGCCCCAGCATTTT. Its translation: CAISEYSNQPQHF.

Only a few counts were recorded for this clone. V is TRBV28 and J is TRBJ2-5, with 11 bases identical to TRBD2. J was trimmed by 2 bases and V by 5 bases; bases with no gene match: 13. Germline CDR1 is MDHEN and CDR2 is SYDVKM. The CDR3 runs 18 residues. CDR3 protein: CASSPSRLAGLIQETQYF. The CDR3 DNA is TGTGCCAGCAGTCCATCCAGACTAGCGGGATTGATACAAGAGACCCAGTACTTC. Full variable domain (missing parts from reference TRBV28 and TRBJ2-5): DVKVTQSSRYLVKRTGEKVFLECVQDMDHENMFWYRQDPGLGLRLIYFSYDVKMKEKGDIPEGYSVSREKKERFSLILESASTNQTSMYLCASSPSRLAGLIQETQYFGPGTRLLVL.

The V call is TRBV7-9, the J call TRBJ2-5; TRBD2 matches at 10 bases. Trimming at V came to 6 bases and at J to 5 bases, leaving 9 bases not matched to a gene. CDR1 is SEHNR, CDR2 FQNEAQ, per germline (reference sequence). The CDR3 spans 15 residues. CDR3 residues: CASSSGLAARETQYF. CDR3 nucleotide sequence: TGTGCCAGCAGTTCCGGACTAGCGGCTCGGGAGACCCAGTACTTC.

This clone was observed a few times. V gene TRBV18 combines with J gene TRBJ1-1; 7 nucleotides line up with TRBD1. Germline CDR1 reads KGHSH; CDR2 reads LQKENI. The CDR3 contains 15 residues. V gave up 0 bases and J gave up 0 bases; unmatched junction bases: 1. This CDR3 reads CASSPPGQMNTEAFF. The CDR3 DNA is TGTGCCAGCTCACCACCGGGACAGATGAACACTGAAGCTTTCTTT.

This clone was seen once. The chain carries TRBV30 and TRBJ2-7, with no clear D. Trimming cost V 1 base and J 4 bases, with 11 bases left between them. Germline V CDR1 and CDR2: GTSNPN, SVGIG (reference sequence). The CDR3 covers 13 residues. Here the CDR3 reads CAWSDRYVYEQYF. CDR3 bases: TGTGCCTGGAGTGACAGATACGTGTACGAGCAGTACTTC.

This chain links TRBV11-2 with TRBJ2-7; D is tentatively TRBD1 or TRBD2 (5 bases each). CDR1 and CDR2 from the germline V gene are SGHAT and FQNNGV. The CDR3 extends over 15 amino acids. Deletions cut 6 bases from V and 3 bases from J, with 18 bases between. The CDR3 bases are TGTGCCAGCAGACCGCTGAGGGTAGACAGCTACGAGCAGTACTTC. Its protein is CASRPLRVDSYEQYF. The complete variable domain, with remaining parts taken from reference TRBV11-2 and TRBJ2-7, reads EAGVAQSPRYKIIEKRQSVAFWCNPISGHATLYWYQQILGQGPKLLIQFQNNGVVDDSQLPKDRFSAERLKGVDSTLKIQPAKLEDSAVYLCASRPLRVDSYEQYFGPGTRLTVT.